The 24 T cell receptor beta chains below all came from one sample that was sequenced in a study of cytomegalovirus exposure and HLA in healthy donors. This table comes from immunoSEQ multiplex PCR, and its TCRdb copy is limited to in-frame clones, with some not included. There are 250,000 or so clones in the sample; over 75% occur only once, and 9.5% to 15% lies in the top ten. Sequencing input: PBMCs. These receptors originate from a man in his late teens or twenties in good health and CMV-seropositive.

The chain has TRBV6-6 and TRBJ2-7; D unclear. Germline V gene lookup returns CDR1 MNHNY and CDR2 SVGAGI (reference sequence). CDR3 length: 12 amino acids. The V end lost 2 bases, the J end lost 6 bases, and 8 bases lay between the germline ends. CDR3 sequence (DNA): TGTGCCAGCAGTTACGGCAGGCCCGAGCAGTACTTC. Protein sequence: CASSYGRPEQYF.

This chain links TRBV25-1 with TRBJ2-7; 7 bases match TRBD2. The CDR3 consists of 15 residues. From germline, CDR1 is MGHDK and CDR2 SYGVNS. Trimming cost V 1 base and J 5 bases; bases outside gene matches: 8. CDR3 DNA sequence: TGTGCCAGCAGTGAATCGACGCCCGGGGGGAACGAGCAGTACTTC. Protein sequence: CASSESTPGGNEQYF.

In nucleotides, the CDR3 is TGTGCCAGCAGCAAAGATGGCGGACTAGCGGGATCCGACGAGCAGTACTTC. Its translation: CASSKDGGLAGSDEQYF. The V call is TRBV21-1, the J call TRBJ2-7; the DNA was not compared with TRBD2, the D call given in the table. TRBV21-1 is termed a pseudogene. This CDR3 contains 17 residues.

The chain couples TRBV5-1 to TRBJ2-2; possibly TRBD2 for D (6 bases). The length of the CDR3 is 15 residues. V was shortened by 4 bases and J by 5 bases, with 15 bases between the two germline ends. CDR1 and CDR2 from the germline V gene are SGHRS and YFSETQ. CDR3 in DNA: TGCGCCAGCAGCAAAACGGGAGACGGAACCGGGGAGCTGTTTTTT. Its translation is CASSKTGDGTGELFF.

This chain links TRBV2 with TRBJ2-7, with D perhaps TRBD2 (5 bases). Germline V lookup: CDR1 SNHLY, CDR2 FYNNEI. V gave up 4 bases and J gave up 7 bases, with 17 bases separating them. This CDR3 contains 14 residues. The CDR3 loop is CASSAADYSGEQYF. Written as DNA, the CDR3 is TGTGCCAGCAGTGCCGCAGACTACTCAGGAGAGCAGTACTTC.

J is TRBJ2-7 and V is TRBV2; 7 nucleotides align to TRBD2. In germline, CDR1 is SNHLY, CDR2 FYNNEI. Trimming removed 4 bases from V and 3 bases from J; junction bases left unmatched: 15. The CDR3 extends over 17 amino acids. CDR3 in amino acids: CASSGYEGGTKIYEQYF. The CDR3 bases are TGTGCCAGCAGTGGATATGAGGGAGGGACTAAAATCTACGAGCAGTACTTC.

As DNA, the CDR3 is TGCAGCGCCACCCGGGCGAGGGCTAATGAAAAACTGTTTTTT. This translates into CSATRARANEKLFF. V usage is TRBV29-1 and J usage is TRBJ1-4; D gene unclear. Germline CDR1 and CDR2: SQVTM and ANQGSEA. V was clipped by 7 bases and J by 3 bases, with 15 bases between them. CDR3 length: 14 amino acids.

This clone was seen just once. The chain joins TRBV6-1 to TRBJ1-3; possibly TRBD1 for D (6 bases). The V end was cut by 4 bases, the J end by 4 bases, with 17 bases between. Per germline, CDR1 MNHNS and CDR2 SASEGT. This CDR3 contains 16 residues. In DNA, the CDR3 is TGTGCCAGCAGTGCCTTTCAGGGGTTGAGAGGAAACACCATATATTTT. Translated: CASSAFQGLRGNTIYF.

The rearrangement uses TRBV29-1 and TRBJ1-1; D might be TRBD1 (5 bases). The V gene's germline CDR1 is SQVTM and CDR2 ANQGSEA. Trimming removed 4 bases from V and 2 bases from J, with 11 bases in between. The CDR3 length is 13 residues. CDR3 sequence: CSVGPGLNTEAFF. The CDR3, as DNA: TGCAGCGTTGGTCCAGGGCTAAACACTGAAGCTTTCTTT.

This clone was detected once. The CDR3 spells CASSQEGARYTQYF. CDR3 DNA sequence: TGCGCCAGCAGCCAAGAGGGAGCTCGGTACACGCAGTATTTT. The chain joins TRBV4-3 to TRBJ2-3, with D possibly TRBD2 on 5 matching bases. CDR3 length: 14 residues. V dropped 0 bases and J dropped 9 bases, with 13 bases sitting between them. CDR1 is LGHNA, CDR2 YSLEER, per germline.

This clone was seen just once. The gene calls are TRBV15 and TRBJ1-2; 9 bases are shared with TRBD1. Unmatched junction bases numbered 8, after V lost 1 base and J lost 8 bases. Germline-derived CDR1 and CDR2 are LNHNV and YYDKDF (reference sequence). The CDR3 sequence is 15 residues long. The CDR3 here is CATSRVRTGVHGYTF. CDR3 in DNA: TGTGCCACCAGCAGAGTGAGGACAGGGGTGCACGGCTACACCTTC.

CDR3 sequence (DNA): TGTGCCAGTAGCAAAGGACAGGGGTACCCTAACTATGGCTACACCTTC. Translation gives CASSKGQGYPNYGYTF. The V call is TRBV19, the J call TRBJ1-2, with TRBD1 matching 9 bases. This CDR3 has 16 residues. Trimming cost V 6 bases and J 0 bases; bases outside gene matches: 8. The germline gives CDR1 LNHDA, CDR2 SQIVND (reference sequence). Full variable domain (rest looked up from reference TRBV19 and TRBJ1-2): DGGITQSPKYLFRKEGQNVTLSCEQNLNHDAMYWYRQDPGQGLRLIYYSQIVNDFQKGDIAEGYSVSREKKESFPLTVTSAQKNPTAFYLCASSKGQGYPNYGYTFGSGTRLTVV.

Only a few counts were recorded for this clone. The chain joins TRBV10-3 to TRBJ1-5; no clear D. Germline V gene data show CDR1 as ENHRY and CDR2 as SYGVKD. With 7 bases removed from V and 7 bases from J, the gap between germline ends came to 14 bases. The CDR3 spans 13 residues. This chain's CDR3 is CAITDYPGQPQHF. The CDR3 DNA sequence: TGTGCCATCACCGACTACCCCGGACAGCCCCAGCATTTT.

V gene TRBV7-8 combines with J gene TRBJ1-3, with unresolved D. Per the germline V gene, CDR1 is SGHVS and CDR2 is FQNEAQ. The V end lost 1 base, the J end lost 0 bases, and 7 bases lay between the germline ends. This CDR3 region has 15 residues. CDR3 coding DNA: TGTGCCAGCAGCTTAGTCGGAGACTCTGGAAACACCATATATTTT. Translation gives CASSLVGDSGNTIYF.

V is TRBV27 and J is TRBJ2-7; 7 nucleotides match TRBD2. The J segment lost 0 bases and the V segment lost 2 bases, leaving 4 bases of the junction unmatched. This CDR3 has 15 amino acids. Per germline, CDR1 MNHEY and CDR2 SMNVEV (reference sequence). CDR3 loop: CASSLAGASSYEQYF. As DNA, the CDR3 is TGTGCCAGCAGTTTAGCGGGAGCCAGCTCCTACGAGCAGTACTTC.

The J gene is TRBJ1-3, the V gene TRBV20-1; D is possibly TRBD1 (5 bases). The CDR3 covers 11 residues. CDR1 and CDR2 from the germline V gene are DFQATT and SNEGSKA (reference sequence). V was pared by 5 bases and J by 8 bases, with 10 bases between. The CDR3 coding sequence is TGCAGTGCTGGGACCGGATACACCATATATTTT. Its translation: CSAGTGYTIYF.

The chain couples TRBV6-1 to TRBJ2-7; the D is unclear. CDR3 length: 14 residues. The V gene lost 2 bases and the J gene lost 1 base, with 9 bases spanning the gap. CDR1 is MNHNS and CDR2 is SASEGT in the germline V gene. The CDR3 loop is CASSERAGSYEQYF. CDR3 in DNA: TGTGCCAGCAGTGAAAGGGCCGGTTCCTACGAGCAGTACTTC.

The CDR3 DNA sequence: TGTGCCAGCAGTCCCACGCCCGGACTAGCGGTTTACAATGAGCAGTTCTTC. Protein: CASSPTPGLAVYNEQFF. The rearrangement links TRBV27 to TRBJ2-1; 10 bases map to TRBD2. Germline V gives CDR1 MNHEY, CDR2 SMNVEV (reference sequence). The CDR3 totals 17 residues. V lost 5 bases, J lost 4 bases, and 11 bases stayed unmatched.

This rearrangement joins TRBV6-5 to TRBJ2-7; D gene ambiguous. V was trimmed by 0 bases and J by 2 bases, leaving 11 bases between them. Germline values: CDR1 MNHEY, CDR2 SVGAGI. The CDR3 runs to 15 residues. The CDR3 DNA follows: TGTGCCAGCAGTTACTCAACCGTTGGGGCCTACGAGCAGTACTTC. It yields the protein CASSYSTVGAYEQYF.

Only one count was recorded for this clone. J is TRBJ2-1 and V is TRBV27; 12 bases are shared with TRBD2. The germline V gene has CDR1 MNHEY and CDR2 SMNVEV (reference sequence). The CDR3 consists of 16 residues. Trimming took 7 bases from V and 5 from J; bases not matched to a gene: 9. CDR3 in DNA: TGTGCCAGCACTTCTATAAGACTAGCGGGAGACAATGAGCAGTTCTTC. Its protein product is CASTSIRLAGDNEQFF.

This clone occurred once. The J gene is TRBJ1-2, the V gene TRBV18; no reliable D call. Per germline, CDR1 KGHSH and CDR2 LQKENI. The CDR3 totals 14 residues. The germline V and J ends were trimmed by 2 bases and 4 bases, with 11 bases remaining between them. The CDR3 sequence is CASSPFPETYGYTF. The DNA of the CDR3 is TGTGCCAGCTCACCATTTCCAGAAACCTATGGCTACACCTTC.

The rearrangement links TRBV5-1 to TRBJ2-7, with 7 bases aligning to TRBD1. The ends lost 4 bases at V and 0 bases at J; junction bases unmatched: 13. Germline CDR1 reads SGHRS; CDR2 reads YFSETQ. The CDR3 spans 17 residues. The CDR3 sequence is CASSAFAGTEFSYEQYF. Here the CDR3 DNA reads TGCGCCAGCAGCGCCTTCGCCGGGACAGAGTTCTCCTACGAGCAGTACTTC.

The genes are TRBV7-3 and TRBJ2-3; TRBD2 agrees at 11 bases. Trimming at V came to 2 bases and at J to 6 bases, leaving 13 bases not matched to a gene. CDR1 and CDR2 from the germline V gene are SGHTA and FQGTGA. The CDR3 runs 18 residues. CDR3 sequence: CASSLEGTSGLALDTQYF. For the CDR3, the DNA is TGTGCCAGCAGCTTAGAAGGGACTAGCGGACTAGCTTTGGATACGCAGTATTTT.

The chain has TRBV27 and TRBJ2-3; D unclear. The CDR3 extends over 14 amino acids. The germline CDR1 and CDR2 sequences are MNHEY and SMNVEV (reference sequence). Between the trimmed V and J ends, which lost 2 bases and 1 base, there was a span of 7 bases. CDR3 bases: TGTGCCAGCAGTTTACTCTCTGGCACAGATACGCAGTATTTT. This gives the protein CASSLLSGTDTQYF.